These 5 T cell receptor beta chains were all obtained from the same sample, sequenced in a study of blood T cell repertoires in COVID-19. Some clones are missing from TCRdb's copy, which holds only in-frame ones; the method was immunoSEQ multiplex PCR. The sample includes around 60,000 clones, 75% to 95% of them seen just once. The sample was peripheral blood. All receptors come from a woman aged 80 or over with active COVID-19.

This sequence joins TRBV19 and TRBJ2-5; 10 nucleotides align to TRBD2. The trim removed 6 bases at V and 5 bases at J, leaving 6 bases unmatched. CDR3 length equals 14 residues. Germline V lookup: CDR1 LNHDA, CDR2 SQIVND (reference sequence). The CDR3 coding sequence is TGTGCCAGTAGGGAGCGGGGGGGCCGGGAGACCCAGTACTTC. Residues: CASRERGGRETQYF.

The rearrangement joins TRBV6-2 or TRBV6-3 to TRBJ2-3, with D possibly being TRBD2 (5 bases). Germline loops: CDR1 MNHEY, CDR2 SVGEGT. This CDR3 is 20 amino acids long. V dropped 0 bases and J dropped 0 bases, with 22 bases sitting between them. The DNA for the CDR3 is TGTGCCAGCAGTTACTCCCGGATTGAATCCGGGAAACCTAGCACAGATACGCAGTATTTT. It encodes CASSYSRIESGKPSTDTQYF.

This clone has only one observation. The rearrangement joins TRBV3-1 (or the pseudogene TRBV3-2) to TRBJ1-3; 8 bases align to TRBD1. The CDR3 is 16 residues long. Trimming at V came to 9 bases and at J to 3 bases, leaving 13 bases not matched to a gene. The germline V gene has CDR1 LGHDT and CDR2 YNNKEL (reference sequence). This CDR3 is CARKKTTGEVGNTIYF. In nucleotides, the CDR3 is TGTGCCAGAAAAAAAACGACAGGGGAGGTTGGAAACACCATATATTTT.

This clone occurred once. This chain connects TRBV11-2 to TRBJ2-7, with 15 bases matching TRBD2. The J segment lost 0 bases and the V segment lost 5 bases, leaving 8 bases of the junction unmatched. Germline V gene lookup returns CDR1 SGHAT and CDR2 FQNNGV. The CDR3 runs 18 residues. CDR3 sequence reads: CASSPRTSGRASSYEQYF. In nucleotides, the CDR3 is TGTGCCAGCAGCCCAAGGACTAGCGGGAGGGCCAGCTCCTACGAGCAGTACTTC. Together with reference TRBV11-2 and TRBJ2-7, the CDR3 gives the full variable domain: EAGVAQSPRYKIIEKRQSVAFWCNPISGHATLYWYQQILGQGPKLLIQFQNNGVVDDSQLPKDRFSAERLKGVDSTLKIQPAKLEDSAVYLCASSPRTSGRASSYEQYFGPGTRLTVT.

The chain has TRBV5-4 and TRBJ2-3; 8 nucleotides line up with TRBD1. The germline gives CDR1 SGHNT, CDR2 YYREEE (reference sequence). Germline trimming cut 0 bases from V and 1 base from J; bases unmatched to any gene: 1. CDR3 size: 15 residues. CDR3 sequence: CASSLGGQGTDTQYF. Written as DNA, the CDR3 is TGTGCCAGCAGCTTGGGGGGACAGGGCACAGATACGCAGTATTTT.